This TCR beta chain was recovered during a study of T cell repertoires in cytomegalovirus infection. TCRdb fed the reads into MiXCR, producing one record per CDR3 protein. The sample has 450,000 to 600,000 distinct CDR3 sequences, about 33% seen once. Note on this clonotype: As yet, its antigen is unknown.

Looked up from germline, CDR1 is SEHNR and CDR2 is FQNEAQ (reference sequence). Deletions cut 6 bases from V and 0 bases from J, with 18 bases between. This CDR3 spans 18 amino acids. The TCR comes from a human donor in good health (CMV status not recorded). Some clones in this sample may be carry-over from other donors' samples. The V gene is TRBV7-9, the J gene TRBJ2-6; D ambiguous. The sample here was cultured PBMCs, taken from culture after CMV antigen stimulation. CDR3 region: CASSDPYRHISGANVLTF. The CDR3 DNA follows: TGTGCCAGCAGTGACCCTTACCGGCATATCTCTGGGGCCAACGTCCTGACTTTC.